The clone carrying this TCR beta chain was recorded at least ten times. What it binds is unknown. This entry comes from a study of molecular identifiers for immune sequencing clone quantification. V lost 6 bases, J lost 5 bases, and 14 bases lay in between. Germline CDR1 is MNHNY and CDR2 is SVGAGI (reference sequence). The length of the CDR3 is 14 residues. Sorting captured naive CD8 T cells as CD8+CD4-CCR7+CD45RA+. Bulk TCR library preparation followed previously described methods with listed TCR primers. TCRdb re-called the PCR reads with MiXCR, one entry per CDR3 protein. The data hold 23,000 or so distinct CDR3 sequences, with roughly a sixth observed a single time. The study, taken as a whole, reports: For effector cells, clones above 20 RNA copies held over 98% of molecules; for naive cells, under 1%. Investigators reportedly could detect spiked Jurkat TCR RNA from one cell among 1.1 million or so naive cells.

Material for sequencing was naive CD8+ T cells from blood, with Jurkat cell RNA spiked in. Regarding subset: FACS-sorted CD8+CD4-CCR7+CD45RA+ naive T cells. This clonotype was obtained from a human donor in good health. Some libraries in this study had Jurkat cell RNA spiked in. The chain joins TRBV6-6 to TRBJ1-5; D gene ambiguous. CDR3 amino acids: CASSRPITYQPQHF. Written as DNA, the CDR3 is TGTGCCAGCAGCAGACCTATTACTTATCAGCCCCAGCATTTT.